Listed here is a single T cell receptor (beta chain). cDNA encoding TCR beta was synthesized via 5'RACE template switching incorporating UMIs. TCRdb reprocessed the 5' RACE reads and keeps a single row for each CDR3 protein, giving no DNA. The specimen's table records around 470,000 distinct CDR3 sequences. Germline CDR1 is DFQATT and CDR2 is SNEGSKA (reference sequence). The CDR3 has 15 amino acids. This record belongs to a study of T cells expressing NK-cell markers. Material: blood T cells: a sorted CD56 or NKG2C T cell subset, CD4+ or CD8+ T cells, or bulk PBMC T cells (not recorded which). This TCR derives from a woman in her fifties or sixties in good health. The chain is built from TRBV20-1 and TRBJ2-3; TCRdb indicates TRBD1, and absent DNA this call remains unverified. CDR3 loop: CSASRGQGFTDTQYF.